This is a list of T cell receptor beta chains from one sample in a study of CD8+ T cells in alopecia areata. TCRdb's copy holds only in-frame clones and misses some; the assay was immunoSEQ multiplex PCR. The table records 200,000 to 250,000 clones, around 62% of them present only once. The material was CD4+ T cells sorted from blood, obtained at week 0. The receptors come from a human donor with alopecia areata. The CDR3 runs from the conserved cysteine through the conserved F or W. The D gene is left open where the match is weak. Some rows mark clone size as missing; the rest say once, few, many or name a class of expanded clone.

v_call	d_call	clone_size	j_call	cdr3_aa	cdr3_nt
TRBV4-1	TRBD2	NA	TRBJ2-7	CASSQGTSGRAYEQYF	TGCGCCAGCAGCCAAGGGACTAGCGGGAGGGCCTACGAGCAGTACTTC
TRBV6-5	NA	few	TRBJ2-2	CASRFGGNTGELFF	TGTGCCAGCAGATTCGGGGGGAACACCGGGGAGCTGTTTTTT
TRBV2	NA	NA	TRBJ1-5	CASNGYNQPQHF	TGTGCCAGCAACGGTTATAATCAGCCCCAGCATTTT
TRBV5-1	TRBD1	NA	TRBJ2-7	CASSRTPDRATYEQYF	TGCGCCAGCAGCCGGACACCCGACAGGGCTACCTACGAGCAGTACTTC
TRBV9	NA	NA	TRBJ1-2	CASSYRVRDGYTF	TGTGCCAGCAGCTATAGGGTTAGGGATGGCTACACCTTC
TRBV5-1	TRBD1	NA	TRBJ2-7	CASSRTGDEQYF	TGCGCCAGCAGCCGTACAGGGGACGAGCAGTACTTC
TRBV13	NA	NA	TRBJ1-4	CASSLRDTGEKLFF	TGTGCCAGCAGCTTGCGGGACACGGGTGAAAAACTGTTTTTT
TRBV5-6	NA	few	TRBJ2-3	CASSEVAPKSTDTQYF	TGTGCCAGCAGCGAGGTGGCCCCGAAGTCCACAGATACGCAGTATTTT
TRBV18	NA	NA	TRBJ1-1	CASSRGSNTEAFF	TGTGCCAGCTCCCGTGGCTCGAACACTGAAGCTTTCTTT
TRBV9	NA	NA	TRBJ1-1	CASSVVLLENTEAFF	TGTGCCAGCAGCGTAGTACTCCTCGAGAACACTGAAGCTTTCTTT
TRBV27	NA	NA	TRBJ1-2	CASSLAGTTYGYTF	TGTGCCAGCAGCCTAGCCGGGACGACCTATGGCTACACCTTC
TRBV7-9	NA	NA	TRBJ2-6	CASSLAGANVLTF	TGTGCCAGCAGCCTCGCTGGGGCCAACGTCCTGACTTTC
TRBV7-9	TRBD1	NA	TRBJ2-7	CASSLGDSLGYEQYF	TGTGCCAGCAGTCTAGGGGACAGTCTTGGCTACGAGCAGTACTTC
TRBV29-1	TRBD1	NA	TRBJ1-2	CSVTQGVGYGYTF	TGCAGCGTTACCCAGGGGGTTGGGTATGGCTACACCTTC
TRBV28	NA	NA	TRBJ2-6	CASREGGTGANVLTF	TGTGCCAGCAGAGAGGGTGGGACTGGGGCCAACGTCCTGACTTTC
TRBV19	NA	few	TRBJ2-1	CASSNTIYNEQFF	TGTGCCAGTAGTAACACAATATACAATGAGCAGTTCTTC
TRBV5-6	NA	NA	TRBJ2-3	CASSFVADTQYF	TGTGCCAGCAGCTTCGTCGCAGATACGCAGTATTTT
TRBV30	NA	NA	TRBJ2-7	CAWSKGTSYEQYF	TGTGCCTGGAGTAAAGGTACCTCCTACGAGCAGTACTTC
TRBV7-2	TRBD2	NA	TRBJ2-1	CASSLGLAGKDEQFF	TGTGCCAGCAGCTTAGGACTAGCGGGGAAAGATGAGCAGTTCTTC
TRBV7-9	TRBD1	NA	TRBJ1-1	CASSSRTGGSTEAFF	TGTGCCAGCAGCTCCCGGACAGGGGGGAGTACTGAAGCTTTCTTT
TRBV9	NA	NA	TRBJ2-3	CASSPFADPRTPVSTDTQYF	TGTGCCAGCAGCCCCTTCGCCGACCCACGGACGCCGGTTAGCACAGATACGCAGTATTTT
TRBV11-2	TRBD1	NA	TRBJ2-1	CASSLDPGGRNEQFF	TGTGCCAGCAGCTTAGATCCAGGGGGCCGCAATGAGCAGTTCTTC
TRBV29-1	NA	NA	TRBJ2-7	CSVGTVLAYEQYF	TGCAGCGTTGGGACAGTTTTGGCCTACGAGCAGTACTTC
TRBV6-5	NA	NA	TRBJ1-1	CASSYGLMNTEAFF	TGTGCCAGCAGTTACGGGCTCATGAACACTGAAGCTTTCTTT
TRBV4-1	NA	NA	TRBJ1-2	CASSQDFRTTYGYTF	TGCGCCAGCAGCCAAGATTTCAGAACCACCTATGGCTACACCTTC
TRBV30	NA	NA	TRBJ1-1	CAWTRQENTEAFF	TGTGCCTGGACCCGACAGGAGAACACTGAAGCTTTCTTT
TRBV29-1	NA	few	TRBJ2-1	CSVDQSSYNEQFF	TGCAGCGTAGATCAGAGCTCCTACAATGAGCAGTTCTTC
TRBV30	NA	NA	TRBJ2-1	CAWRRRGLTGQRLDEQFF	TGTGCCTGGAGAAGGCGGGGATTGACAGGCCAAAGGTTAGATGAGCAGTTCTTC
TRBV10-3	NA	NA	TRBJ2-5	CAIGGQETQYF	TGTGCCATCGGGGGCCAAGAGACCCAGTACTTC
TRBV29-1	TRBD1	NA	TRBJ1-1	CSVVGQGAMNTEAFF	TGCAGCGTTGTGGGACAGGGCGCCATGAACACTGAAGCTTTCTTT
TRBV29-1	NA	NA	TRBJ2-5	CSVGQVIQETQYF	TGCAGCGTTGGACAGGTTATCCAAGAGACCCAGTACTTC
TRBV30	TRBD2	NA	TRBJ2-1	CAWSGTSGNEQFF	TGTGCCTGGAGCGGGACTAGCGGCAATGAGCAGTTCTTC
TRBV9	NA	few	TRBJ1-6	CASSSKQTGTVDNSPLHF	TGTGCCAGCAGCAGCAAACAAACCGGGACCGTCGATAATTCACCCCTCCACTTT
TRBV7-9	NA	few	TRBJ1-1	CASSLAEVTEAFF	TGTGCCAGCAGCTTGGCGGAGGTGACTGAAGCTTTCTTT
TRBV9	NA	once	TRBJ1-6	CASSVENNSPLHF	TGTGCCAGCAGCGTAGAGAATAATTCACCCCTCCACTTT
TRBV14	NA	few	TRBJ2-7	CASSQRLGTPYEQYF	TGTGCCAGCAGCCAACGCTTAGGGACACCCTACGAGCAGTACTTC
TRBV7-9	NA	NA	TRBJ2-7	CASSLVVTYEQYF	TGTGCCAGCAGCTTAGTAGTGACCTACGAGCAGTACTTC
TRBV25-1	NA	NA	TRBJ2-1	CASSDPLSPSNEQFF	TGTGCCAGCAGTGATCCCCTTTCCCCCTCCAATGAGCAGTTCTTC